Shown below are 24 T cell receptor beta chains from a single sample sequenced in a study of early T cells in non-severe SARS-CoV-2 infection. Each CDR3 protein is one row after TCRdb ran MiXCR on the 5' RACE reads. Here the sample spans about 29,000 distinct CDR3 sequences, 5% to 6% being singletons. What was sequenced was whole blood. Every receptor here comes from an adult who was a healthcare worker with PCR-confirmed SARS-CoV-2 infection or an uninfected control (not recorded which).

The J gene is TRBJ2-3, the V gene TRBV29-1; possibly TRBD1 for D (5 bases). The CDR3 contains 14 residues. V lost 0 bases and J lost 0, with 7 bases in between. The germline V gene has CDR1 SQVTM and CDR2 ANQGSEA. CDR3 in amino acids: CSVEETVSTDTQYF. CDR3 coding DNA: TGCAGCGTTGAAGAGACAGTTAGCACAGATACGCAGTATTTT.

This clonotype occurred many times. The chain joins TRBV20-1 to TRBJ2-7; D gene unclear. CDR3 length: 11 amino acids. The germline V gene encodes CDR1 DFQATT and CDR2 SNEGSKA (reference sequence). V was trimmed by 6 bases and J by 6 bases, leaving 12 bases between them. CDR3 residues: CSAPRSLEQYF. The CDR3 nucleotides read TGCAGTGCCCCTAGATCTCTCGAGCAGTACTTC.

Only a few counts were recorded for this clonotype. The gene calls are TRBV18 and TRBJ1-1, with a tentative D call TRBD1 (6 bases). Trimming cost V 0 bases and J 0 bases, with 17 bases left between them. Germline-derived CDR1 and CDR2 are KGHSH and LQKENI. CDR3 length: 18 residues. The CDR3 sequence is CASSPPFDRKPMNTEAFF. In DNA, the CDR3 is TGTGCCAGCTCACCACCTTTTGACAGGAAACCAATGAACACTGAAGCTTTCTTT. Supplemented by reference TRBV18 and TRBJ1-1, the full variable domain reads NAGVMQNPRHLVRRRGQEARLRCSPMKGHSHVYWYRQLPEEGLKFMVYLQKENIIDESGMPKERFSAEFPKEGPSILRIQQVVRGDSAAYFCASSPPFDRKPMNTEAFFGQGTRLTVV.

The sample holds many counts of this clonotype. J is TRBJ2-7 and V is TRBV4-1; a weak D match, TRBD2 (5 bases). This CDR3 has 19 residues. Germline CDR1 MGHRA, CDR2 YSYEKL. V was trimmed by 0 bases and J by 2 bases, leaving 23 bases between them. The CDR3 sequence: CASSQDPLNEGAYTYEQYF. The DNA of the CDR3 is TGCGCCAGCAGCCAAGATCCCCTAAATGAGGGAGCCTATACCTACGAGCAGTACTTC.

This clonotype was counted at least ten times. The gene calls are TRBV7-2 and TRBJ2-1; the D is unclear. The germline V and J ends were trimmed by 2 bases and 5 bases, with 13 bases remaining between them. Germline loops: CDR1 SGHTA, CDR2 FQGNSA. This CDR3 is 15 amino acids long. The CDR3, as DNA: TGTGCCAGCAGCTTAACCCGGACGGGCCACAATGAGCAGTTCTTC. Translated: CASSLTRTGHNEQFF.

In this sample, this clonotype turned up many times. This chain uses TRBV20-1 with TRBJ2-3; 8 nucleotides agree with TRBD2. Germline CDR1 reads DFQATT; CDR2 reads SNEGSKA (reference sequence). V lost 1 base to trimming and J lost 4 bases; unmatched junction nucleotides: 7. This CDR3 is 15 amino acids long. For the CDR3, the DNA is TGCAGTGCTAGAGGTCCTGCGGGAGGTGCAGATACGCAGTATTTT. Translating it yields CSARGPAGGADTQYF.

For the CDR3, the DNA is TGTGCCAGCAGTTTGAAACCGGGACTAGCGGGAGGGAGGCAGTTCTTC. Translation: CASSLKPGLAGGRQFF. The V call is TRBV2, the J call TRBJ2-1; 16 bases agree with TRBD2. Germline lookup yields CDR1 SNHLY and CDR2 FYNNEI. The J segment lost 12 bases and the V segment lost 5 bases, leaving 10 bases of the junction unmatched. The length of the CDR3 is 16 residues.

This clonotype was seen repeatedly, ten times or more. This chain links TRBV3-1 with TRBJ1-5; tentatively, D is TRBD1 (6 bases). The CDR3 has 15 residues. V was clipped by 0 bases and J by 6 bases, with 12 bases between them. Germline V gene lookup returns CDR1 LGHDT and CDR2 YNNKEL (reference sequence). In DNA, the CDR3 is TGTGCCAGCAGCCAAGATGCTTCAGGGGCTCAGCCCCAGCATTTT. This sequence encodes CASSQDASGAQPQHF.

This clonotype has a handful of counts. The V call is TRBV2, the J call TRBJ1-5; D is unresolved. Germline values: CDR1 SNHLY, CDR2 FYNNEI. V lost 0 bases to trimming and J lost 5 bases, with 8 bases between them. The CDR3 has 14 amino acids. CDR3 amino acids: CASSEATGDQPQHF. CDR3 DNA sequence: TGTGCCAGCAGTGAAGCCACCGGGGATCAGCCCCAGCATTTT.

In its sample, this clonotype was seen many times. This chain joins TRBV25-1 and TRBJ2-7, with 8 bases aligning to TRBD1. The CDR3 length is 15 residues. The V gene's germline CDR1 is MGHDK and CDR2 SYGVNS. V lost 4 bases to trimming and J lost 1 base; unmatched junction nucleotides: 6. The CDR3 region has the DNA TGTGCCAGCAGTGGGACCTGGACAGGGTCCTACGAGCAGTACTTC. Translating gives CASSGTWTGSYEQYF.

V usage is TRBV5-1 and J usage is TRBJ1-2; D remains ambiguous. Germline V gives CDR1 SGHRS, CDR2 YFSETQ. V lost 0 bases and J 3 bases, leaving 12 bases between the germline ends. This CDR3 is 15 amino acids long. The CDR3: CASSLEPPSDYGYTF. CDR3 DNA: TGCGCCAGCAGCTTGGAACCCCCTTCAGACTATGGCTACACCTTC.

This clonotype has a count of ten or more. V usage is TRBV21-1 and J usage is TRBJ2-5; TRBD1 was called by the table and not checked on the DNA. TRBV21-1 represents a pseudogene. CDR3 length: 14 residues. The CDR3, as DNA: TGTGCCAGCAGTCCGCAGGGGGACCAAGAGACCCAGTACTTC. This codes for CASSPQGDQETQYF.

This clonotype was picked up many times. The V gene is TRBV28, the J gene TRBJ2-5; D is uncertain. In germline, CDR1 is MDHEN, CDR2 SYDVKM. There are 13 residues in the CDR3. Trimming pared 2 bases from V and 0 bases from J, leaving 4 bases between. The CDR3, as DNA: TGTGCCAGCAGTTTAAGTTACCAAGAGACCCAGTACTTC. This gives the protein CASSLSYQETQYF.

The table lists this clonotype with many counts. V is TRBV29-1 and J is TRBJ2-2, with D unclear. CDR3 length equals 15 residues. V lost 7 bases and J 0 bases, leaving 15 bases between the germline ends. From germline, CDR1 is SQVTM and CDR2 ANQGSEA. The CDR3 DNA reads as TGCAGCGCCCGGCGCCTTATCCCGAACACCGGGGAGCTGTTTTTT. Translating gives CSARRLIPNTGELFF.

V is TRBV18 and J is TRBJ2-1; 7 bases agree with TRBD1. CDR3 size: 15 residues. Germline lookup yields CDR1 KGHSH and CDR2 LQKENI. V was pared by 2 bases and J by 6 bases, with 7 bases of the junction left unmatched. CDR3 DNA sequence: TGTGCCAGCTCACCAGGACAGGCCTCGATCAATGAGCAGTTCTTC. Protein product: CASSPGQASINEQFF.

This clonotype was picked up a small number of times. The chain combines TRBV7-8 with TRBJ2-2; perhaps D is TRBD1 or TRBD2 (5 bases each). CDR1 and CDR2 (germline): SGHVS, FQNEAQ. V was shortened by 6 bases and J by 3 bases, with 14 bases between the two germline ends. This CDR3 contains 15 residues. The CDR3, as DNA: TGTGCCAGCAGTGAGAGGGGCGGTCACACCGGGGAGCTGTTTTTT. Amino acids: CASSERGGHTGELFF.

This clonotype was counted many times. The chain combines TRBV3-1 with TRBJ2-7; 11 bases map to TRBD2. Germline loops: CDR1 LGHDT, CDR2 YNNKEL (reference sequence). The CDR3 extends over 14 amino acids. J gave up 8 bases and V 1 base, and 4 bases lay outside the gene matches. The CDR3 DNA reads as TGTGCCAGCAGCCAAGGAACTAGCGGGAGCCAGCAGTACTTC. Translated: CASSQGTSGSQQYF.

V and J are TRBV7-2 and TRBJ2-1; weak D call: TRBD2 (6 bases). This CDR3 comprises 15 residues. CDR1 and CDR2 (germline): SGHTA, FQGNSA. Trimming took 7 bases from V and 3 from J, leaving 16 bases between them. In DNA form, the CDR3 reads TGTGCCAGCACCTTCGGTGGCGGGAACTACAATGAGCAGTTCTTC. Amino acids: CASTFGGGNYNEQFF.

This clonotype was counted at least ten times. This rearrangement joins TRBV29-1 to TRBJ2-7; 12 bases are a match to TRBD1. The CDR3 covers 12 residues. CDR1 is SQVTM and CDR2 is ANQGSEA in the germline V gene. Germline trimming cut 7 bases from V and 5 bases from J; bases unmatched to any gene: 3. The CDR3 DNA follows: TGCAGCGGGGGGACAGGGGGCCACGAGCAGTACTTC. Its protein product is CSGGTGGHEQYF.

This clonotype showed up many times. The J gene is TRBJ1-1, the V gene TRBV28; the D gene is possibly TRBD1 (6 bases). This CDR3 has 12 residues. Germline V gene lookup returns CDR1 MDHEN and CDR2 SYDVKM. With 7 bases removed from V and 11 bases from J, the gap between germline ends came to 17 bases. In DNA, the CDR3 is TGTGCCAGCATGTTGGGGGCTAGGAACGCTTTCTTT. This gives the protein CASMLGARNAFF. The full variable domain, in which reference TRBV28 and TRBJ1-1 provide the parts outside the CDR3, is DVKVTQSSRYLVKRTGEKVFLECVQDMDHENMFWYRQDPGLGLRLIYFSYDVKMKEKGDIPEGYSVSREKKERFSLILESASTNQTSMYLCASMLGARNAFFGQGTRLTVV.

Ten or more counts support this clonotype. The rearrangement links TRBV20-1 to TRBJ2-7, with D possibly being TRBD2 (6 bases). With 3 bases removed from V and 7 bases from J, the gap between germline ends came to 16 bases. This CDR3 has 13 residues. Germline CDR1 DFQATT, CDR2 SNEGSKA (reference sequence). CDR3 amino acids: CSASGTGLGEQYF. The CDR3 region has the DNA TGCAGTGCTAGCGGGACGGGACTTGGAGAGCAGTACTTC.

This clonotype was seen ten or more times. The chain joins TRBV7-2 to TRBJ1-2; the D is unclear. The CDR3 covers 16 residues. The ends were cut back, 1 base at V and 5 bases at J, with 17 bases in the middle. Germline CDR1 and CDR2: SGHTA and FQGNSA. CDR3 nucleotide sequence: TGTGCCAGCAGCTTAGTGTTCGACACACTTGGGTATGGCTACACCTTC. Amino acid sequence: CASSLVFDTLGYGYTF.

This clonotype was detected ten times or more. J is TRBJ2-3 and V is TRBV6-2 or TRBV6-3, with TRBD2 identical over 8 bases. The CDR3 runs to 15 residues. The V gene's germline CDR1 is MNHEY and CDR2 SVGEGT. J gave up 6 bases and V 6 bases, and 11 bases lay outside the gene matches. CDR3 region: CASRRFSGAADTQYF. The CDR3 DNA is TGTGCCAGCAGACGTTTTAGCGGGGCAGCGGATACGCAGTATTTT.

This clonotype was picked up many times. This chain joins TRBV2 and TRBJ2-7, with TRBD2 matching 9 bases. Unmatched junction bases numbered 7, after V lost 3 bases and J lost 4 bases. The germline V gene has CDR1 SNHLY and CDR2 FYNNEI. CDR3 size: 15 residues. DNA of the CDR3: TGTGCCAGCAGTGATTCGTCTAGCGGGATGTACGAGCAGTACTTC. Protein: CASSDSSSGMYEQYF.